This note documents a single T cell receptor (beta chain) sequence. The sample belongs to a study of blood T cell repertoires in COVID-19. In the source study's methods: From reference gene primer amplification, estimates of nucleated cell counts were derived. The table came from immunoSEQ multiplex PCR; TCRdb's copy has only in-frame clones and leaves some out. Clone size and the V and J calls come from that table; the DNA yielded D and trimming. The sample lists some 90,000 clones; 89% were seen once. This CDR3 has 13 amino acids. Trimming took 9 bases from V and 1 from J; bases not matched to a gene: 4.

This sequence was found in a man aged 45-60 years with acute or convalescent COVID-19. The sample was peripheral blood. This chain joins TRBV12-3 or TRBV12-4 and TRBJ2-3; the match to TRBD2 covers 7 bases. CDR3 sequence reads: CASRRGGTDTQYF. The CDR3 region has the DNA TGTGCCAGTAGACGGGGGGGCACAGATACGCAGTATTTT.